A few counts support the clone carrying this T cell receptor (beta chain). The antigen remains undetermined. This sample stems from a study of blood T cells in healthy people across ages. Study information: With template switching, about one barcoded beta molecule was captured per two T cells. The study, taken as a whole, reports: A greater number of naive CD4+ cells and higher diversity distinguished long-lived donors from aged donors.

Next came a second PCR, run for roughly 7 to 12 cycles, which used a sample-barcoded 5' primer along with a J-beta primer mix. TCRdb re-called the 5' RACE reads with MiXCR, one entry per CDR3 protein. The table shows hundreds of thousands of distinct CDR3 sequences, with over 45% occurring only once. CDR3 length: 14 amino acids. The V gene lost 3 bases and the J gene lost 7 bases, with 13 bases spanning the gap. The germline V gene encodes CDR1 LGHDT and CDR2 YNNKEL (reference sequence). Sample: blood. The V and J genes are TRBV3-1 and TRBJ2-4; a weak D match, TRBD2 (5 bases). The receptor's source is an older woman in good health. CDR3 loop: CASSHSASPNIQYF. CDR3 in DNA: TGTGCCAGCAGCCATTCGGCTAGCCCTAACATTCAGTACTTC.